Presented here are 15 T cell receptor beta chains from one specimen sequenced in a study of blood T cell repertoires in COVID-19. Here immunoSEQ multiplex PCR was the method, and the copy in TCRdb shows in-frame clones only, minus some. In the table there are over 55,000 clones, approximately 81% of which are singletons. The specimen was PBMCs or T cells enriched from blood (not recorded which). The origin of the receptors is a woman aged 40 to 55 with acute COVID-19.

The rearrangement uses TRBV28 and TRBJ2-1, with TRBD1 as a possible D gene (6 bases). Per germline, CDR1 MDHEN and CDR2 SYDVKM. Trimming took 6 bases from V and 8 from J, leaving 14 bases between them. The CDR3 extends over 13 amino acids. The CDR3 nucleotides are TGTGCCAGCAGGTCAACAGGGTACCATGAGCAGTTCTTC. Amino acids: CASRSTGYHEQFF.

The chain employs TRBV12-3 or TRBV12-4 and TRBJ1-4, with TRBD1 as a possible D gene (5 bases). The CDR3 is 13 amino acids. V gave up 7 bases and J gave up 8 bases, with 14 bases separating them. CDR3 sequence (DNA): TGTGCCAGCACCCGGGGGGTTTCCGAAAAACTGTTTTTT. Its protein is CASTRGVSEKLFF.

The CDR3 DNA follows: TGTGCCACCAGTGAACCGGACAGGGGAGATGCCGGGGAGCTGTTTTTT. This sequence encodes CATSEPDRGDAGELFF. The chain couples TRBV24-1 to TRBJ2-2; 9 bases map to TRBD1. Trimming cost V 4 bases and J 6 bases; bases outside gene matches: 8. The CDR3 length is 16 residues. Germline V gene lookup returns CDR1 KGHDR and CDR2 SFDVKD.

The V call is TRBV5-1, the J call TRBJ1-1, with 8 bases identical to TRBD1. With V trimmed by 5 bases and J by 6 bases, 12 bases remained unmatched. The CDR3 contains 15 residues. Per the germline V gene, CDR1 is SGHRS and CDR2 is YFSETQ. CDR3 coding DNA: TGCGCCAGCAGTGGTGGACAGGGCAAAACATCTGAAGCTTTCTTT. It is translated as CASSGGQGKTSEAFF. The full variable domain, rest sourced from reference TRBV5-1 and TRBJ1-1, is KAGVTQTPRYLIKTRGQQVTLSCSPISGHRSVSWYQQTPGQGLQFLFEYFSETQRNKGNFPGRFSGRQFSNSRSEMNVSTLELGDSALYLCASSGGQGKTSEAFFGQGTRLTVV.

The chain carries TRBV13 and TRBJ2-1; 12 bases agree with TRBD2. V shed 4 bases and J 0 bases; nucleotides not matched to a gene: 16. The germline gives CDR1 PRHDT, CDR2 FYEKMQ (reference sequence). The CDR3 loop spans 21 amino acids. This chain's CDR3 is CASSSYQTTSGSLSSYNEQFF. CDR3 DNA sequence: TGTGCCAGCAGCTCCTACCAAACGACTAGCGGGAGTCTGAGCTCCTACAATGAGCAGTTCTTC.

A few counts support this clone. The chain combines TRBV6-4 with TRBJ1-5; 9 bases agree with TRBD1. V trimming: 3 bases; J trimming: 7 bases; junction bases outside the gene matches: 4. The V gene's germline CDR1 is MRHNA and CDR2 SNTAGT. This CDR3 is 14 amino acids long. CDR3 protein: CASSETGGGQPQHF. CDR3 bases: TGTGCCAGCAGTGAGACAGGGGGAGGACAGCCCCAGCATTTT.

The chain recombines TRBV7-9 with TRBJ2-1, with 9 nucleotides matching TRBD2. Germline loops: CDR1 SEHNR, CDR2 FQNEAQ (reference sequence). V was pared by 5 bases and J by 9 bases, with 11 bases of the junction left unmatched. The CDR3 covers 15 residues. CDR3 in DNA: TGTGCCAGCAGCCCCATGGTAGCGGGAGCGGGTGAGCAGTTCTTC. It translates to CASSPMVAGAGEQFF. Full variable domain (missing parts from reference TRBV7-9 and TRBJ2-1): DTGVSQNPRHKITKRGQNVTFRCDPISEHNRLYWYRQTLGQGPEFLTYFQNEAQLEKSRLLSDRFSAERPKGSFSTLEIQRTEQGDSAMYLCASSPMVAGAGEQFFGPGTRLTVL.

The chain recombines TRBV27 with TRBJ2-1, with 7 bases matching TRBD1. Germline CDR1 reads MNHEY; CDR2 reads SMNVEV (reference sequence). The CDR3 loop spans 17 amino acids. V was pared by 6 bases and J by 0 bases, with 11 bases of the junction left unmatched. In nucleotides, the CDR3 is TGTGCCAGCAGCGGGAATACAGGGGTTTCCTCCTACAATGAGCAGTTCTTC. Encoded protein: CASSGNTGVSSYNEQFF.

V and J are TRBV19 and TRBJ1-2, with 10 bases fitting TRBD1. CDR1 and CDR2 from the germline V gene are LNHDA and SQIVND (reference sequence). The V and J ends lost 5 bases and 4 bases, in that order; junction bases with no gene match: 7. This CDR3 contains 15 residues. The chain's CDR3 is CASSLRQGAGYGYTF. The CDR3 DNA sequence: TGTGCCAGTAGTCTTCGACAGGGGGCTGGCTATGGCTACACCTTC.

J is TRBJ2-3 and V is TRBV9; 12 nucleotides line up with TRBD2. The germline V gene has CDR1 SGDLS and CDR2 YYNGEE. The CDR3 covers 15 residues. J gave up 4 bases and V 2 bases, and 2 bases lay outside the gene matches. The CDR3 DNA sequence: TGTGCCAGCAGCGTGGCTAGCGGGGGGGCAGATACGCAGTATTTT. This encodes CASSVASGGADTQYF. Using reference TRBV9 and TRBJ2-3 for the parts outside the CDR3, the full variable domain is DSGVTQTPKHLITATGQRVTLRCSPRSGDLSVYWYQQSLDQGLQFLIQYYNGEERAKGNILERFSAQQFPDLHSELNLSSLELGDSALYFCASSVASGGADTQYFGPGTRLTVL.

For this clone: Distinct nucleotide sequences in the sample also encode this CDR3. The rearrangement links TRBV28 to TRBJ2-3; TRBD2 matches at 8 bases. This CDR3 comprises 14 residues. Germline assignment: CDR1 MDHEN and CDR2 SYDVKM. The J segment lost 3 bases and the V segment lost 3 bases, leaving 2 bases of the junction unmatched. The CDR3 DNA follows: TGTGCCAGCAGTTTTGTAGCGGGGACAGATACGCAGTATTTT. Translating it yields CASSFVAGTDTQYF.

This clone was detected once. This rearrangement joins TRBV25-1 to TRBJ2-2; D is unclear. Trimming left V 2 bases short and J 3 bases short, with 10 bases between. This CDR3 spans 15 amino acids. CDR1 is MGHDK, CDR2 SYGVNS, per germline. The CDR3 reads CASSELARDTGELFF. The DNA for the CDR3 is TGTGCCAGCAGTGAACTCGCACGGGACACCGGGGAGCTGTTTTTT.

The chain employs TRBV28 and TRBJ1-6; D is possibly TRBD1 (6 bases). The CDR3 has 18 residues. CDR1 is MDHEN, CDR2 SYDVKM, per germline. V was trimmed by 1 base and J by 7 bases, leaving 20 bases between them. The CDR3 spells CASSLYPRGSRGNSPLHF. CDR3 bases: TGTGCCAGCAGTTTATACCCCAGGGGATCAAGGGGGAATTCACCCCTCCACTTT.

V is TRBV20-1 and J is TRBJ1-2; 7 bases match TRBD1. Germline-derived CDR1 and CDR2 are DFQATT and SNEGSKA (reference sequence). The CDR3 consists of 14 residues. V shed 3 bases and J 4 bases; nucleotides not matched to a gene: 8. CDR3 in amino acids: CSASFSQGGYGYTF. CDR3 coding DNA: TGCAGTGCTAGTTTTTCTCAGGGGGGCTATGGCTACACCTTC.

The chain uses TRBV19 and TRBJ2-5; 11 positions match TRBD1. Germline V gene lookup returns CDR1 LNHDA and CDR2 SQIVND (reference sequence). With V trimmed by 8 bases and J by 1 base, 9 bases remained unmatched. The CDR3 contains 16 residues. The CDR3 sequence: CASSNPGQGAQETQYF. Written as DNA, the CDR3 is TGTGCCAGTTCCAACCCCGGACAGGGGGCCCAAGAGACCCAGTACTTC.